Presented here are 18 T cell receptor beta chains from one specimen sequenced in a study of blood T cell repertoires in COVID-19 (dated by TCRdb to 2020 to 2021). Library preparation was by the immunoSEQ multiplex PCR assay. TCRdb stores this immuneACCESS table with in-frame sequences only. Part of the clones is absent; in the studies checked, under half of the shortfall reflects unresolved V genes, and no reason is known for the rest. The table for this sample lists 150,000 to 200,000 clones; more than 75% of them were counted only once. Of the sample, approximately 0.93% is held by the ten largest clones. Sample: peripheral blood. The receptors derive from a young woman who had recovered from COVID-19.

The chain carries TRBV19 and TRBJ2-3; 11 bases match TRBD2. Germline V gene lookup returns CDR1 LNHDA and CDR2 SQIVND (reference sequence). Germline trimming cut 5 bases from V and 4 bases from J; bases unmatched to any gene: 2. The CDR3 runs 14 residues. CDR3 protein: CASSPGLAADTQYF. The CDR3 bases are TGTGCCAGTAGTCCGGGACTAGCGGCAGATACGCAGTATTTT. The full variable domain, completed using reference TRBV19 and TRBJ2-3, is DGGITQSPKYLFRKEGQNVTLSCEQNLNHDAMYWYRQDPGQGLRLIYYSQIVNDFQKGDIAEGYSVSREKKESFPLTVTSAQKNPTAFYLCASSPGLAADTQYFGPGTRLTVL.

The chain couples TRBV5-6 to TRBJ2-3; possible D gene TRBD2, 7 bases. CDR3 length: 15 amino acids. Trimming took 4 bases from V and 1 from J, leaving 13 bases between them. Germline V gene data show CDR1 as SGHDT and CDR2 as YYEEEE. CDR3 DNA sequence: TGTGCCAGCAGCAGCTTGGGGGGGCGCACAGATACGCAGTATTTT. Its protein product is CASSSLGGRTDTQYF.

This chain joins TRBV19 and TRBJ1-2; D call uncertain. The CDR3 is made up of 14 amino acids. The V end was cut by 0 bases, the J end by 6 bases, with 11 bases between. Germline V lookup: CDR1 LNHDA, CDR2 SQIVND (reference sequence). CDR3 in amino acids: CASSIDGWRDGYTF. The CDR3 region has the DNA TGTGCCAGTAGTATAGATGGGTGGAGGGATGGCTACACCTTC.

The genes are TRBV5-6 and TRBJ2-5; 10 bases map to TRBD2. Trimming at V came to 5 bases and at J to 4 bases, leaving 2 bases not matched to a gene. This CDR3 has 13 amino acids. Germline V gives CDR1 SGHDT, CDR2 YYEEEE. The CDR3, as DNA: TGTGCCAGCAGTTGGACTAGCGGAGAGACCCAGTACTTC. Its translation: CASSWTSGETQYF.

The chain couples TRBV10-3 to TRBJ2-7; the D gene is possibly TRBD2 (5 bases). V dropped 10 bases and J dropped 2 bases, with 9 bases sitting between them. Germline values: CDR1 ENHRY, CDR2 SYGVKD. The CDR3 loop spans 11 amino acids. CDR3: CATGLTYEQYV. The CDR3 DNA is TGTGCCACGGGATTAACCTACGAGCAGTACGTC.

V is TRBV30 and J is TRBJ1-2; TRBD1 agrees at 9 bases. V lost 8 bases, J lost 2 bases, and 6 bases stayed unmatched. CDR1 and CDR2 (germline): GTSNPN, SVGIG (reference sequence). The CDR3 extends over 13 amino acids. CDR3: CAGLTGGNYGYTF. The CDR3 nucleotides read TGTGCCGGACTAACAGGGGGCAACTATGGCTACACCTTC.

J is TRBJ2-3 and V is TRBV24-1; D is uncertain. The germline gives CDR1 KGHDR, CDR2 SFDVKD. The V gene lost 9 bases and the J gene lost 0 bases, with 6 bases spanning the gap. This CDR3 spans 12 amino acids. The DNA for the CDR3 is TGTGCCACCGGGCAGAGCACAGATACGCAGTATTTT. Residues: CATGQSTDTQYF.

The chain has TRBV5-4 and TRBJ1-2; 7 bases line up with TRBD1. This CDR3 is 14 amino acids long. The V segment lost 4 bases and the J segment 2 bases; nucleotides outside the gene matches: 5. Per the germline V gene, CDR1 is SGHNT and CDR2 is YYREEE (reference sequence). This CDR3 is CASSQKGANYGYTF. The CDR3 bases are TGTGCCAGCAGCCAGAAGGGGGCAAACTATGGCTACACCTTC.

The chain carries TRBV9 and TRBJ2-3; possible D gene TRBD2, 5 bases. Germline lookup yields CDR1 SGDLS and CDR2 YYNGEE. The CDR3 is 17 residues long. V was shortened by 0 bases and J by 1 base, with 15 bases between the two germline ends. CDR3 DNA sequence: TGTGCCAGCAGCGTAGGGATGAGCGCGGGTGGCACAGATACGCAGTATTTT. Amino acid sequence: CASSVGMSAGGTDTQYF. Filled out from reference TRBV9 and TRBJ2-3, the complete variable domain reads DSGVTQTPKHLITATGQRVTLRCSPRSGDLSVYWYQQSLDQGLQFLIQYYNGEERAKGNILERFSAQQFPDLHSELNLSSLELGDSALYFCASSVGMSAGGTDTQYFGPGTRLTVL.

The chain is built from TRBV25-1 and TRBJ1-3; D may be TRBD1 (5 bases). The germline V gene encodes CDR1 MGHDK and CDR2 SYGVNS. The CDR3 is made up of 13 amino acids. Trimming took off 4 bases at V and 4 bases at J, with 8 bases between the two ends. The CDR3 bases are TGTGCCAGCAGTGGGACATCGGGAAACACCATATATTTT. This encodes CASSGTSGNTIYF.

V and J are TRBV27 and TRBJ1-1; a possible D gene is TRBD1 (5 bases). V dropped 5 bases and J dropped 0 bases, with 13 bases sitting between them. The germline V gene has CDR1 MNHEY and CDR2 SMNVEV (reference sequence). This CDR3 has 15 amino acids. The chain's CDR3 is CASSRPGVMNTEAFF. In DNA, the CDR3 is TGTGCCAGCAGTCGGCCGGGGGTCATGAACACTGAAGCTTTCTTT.

For this clone: One end of the junction varies from germline; a read error may be responsible. This rearrangement joins TRBV2 to TRBJ2-1, with 8 bases aligning to TRBD2. CDR1 SNHLY and CDR2 FYNNEI come from the germline V gene. The CDR3 covers 13 residues. For the CDR3, the DNA is TGTGCCAGCAGTGTCCTCCTTAGCGGGACTAGGCTCTTC. Amino acids: CASSVLLSGTRLF. Based on the CDR3 plus reference TRBV2 and TRBJ2-1, the full variable domain is EPEVTQTPSHQVTQMGQEVILRCVPISNHLYFYWYRQILGQKVEFLVSFYNNEISEKSEIFDDQFSVERPDGSNFTLKIRSTKLEDSAMYFCASSVLLSGTRLFGPGTRLTVL.

This clone appeared a single time. The chain combines TRBV7-2 with TRBJ1-5; D remains unclear. The germline V gene has CDR1 SGHTA and CDR2 FQGNSA. Between the trimmed V and J ends, which lost 4 bases and 7 bases, there was a span of 14 bases. The CDR3 loop spans 14 amino acids. CDR3: CASSSHGLWQPQHF. CDR3 sequence (DNA): TGTGCCAGCAGCTCACACGGGTTATGGCAGCCCCAGCATTTT.

The gene calls are TRBV6-2 or TRBV6-3 and TRBJ1-5; D call uncertain. The CDR3 runs 13 residues. Germline CDR1 MNHEY, CDR2 SVGEGT. Trimming left V 2 bases short and J 6 bases short, with 8 bases between. CDR3 in amino acids: CASSYEVRQPQHF. The CDR3 DNA is TGTGCCAGCAGTTACGAAGTGCGTCAGCCCCAGCATTTT.

The count of this clone is one. The rearrangement links TRBV9 to TRBJ2-3; 11 bases align to TRBD1. V was pared by 0 bases and J by 2 bases, with 5 bases of the junction left unmatched. The CDR3 runs 17 residues. The germline CDR1 and CDR2 sequences are SGDLS and YYNGEE. CDR3 sequence (DNA): TGTGCCAGCAGCGTAGATGGGACAGGGGGGGTCACAGATACGCAGTATTTT. Amino acid sequence: CASSVDGTGGVTDTQYF.

The chain links TRBV7-9 to TRBJ1-1; D unresolved. V lost 0 bases to trimming and J lost 7 bases, with 9 bases between them. Germline assignment: CDR1 SEHNR and CDR2 FQNEAQ (reference sequence). The CDR3 length is 13 residues. CDR3 region: CASSLAPVFEAFF. For the CDR3, the DNA is TGTGCCAGCAGCTTAGCGCCAGTTTTTGAAGCTTTCTTT.

V is TRBV5-6 and J is TRBJ1-1, with no clear D. Germline V gene lookup returns CDR1 SGHDT and CDR2 YYEEEE. Trimming stripped 2 bases from V and 1 base from J, with 9 bases between. CDR3 length: 14 residues. CDR3 nucleotide sequence: TGTGCCAGCAGCTTACCGGGATCGAACACTGAAGCTTTCTTT. It translates to CASSLPGSNTEAFF.

V is TRBV13 and J is TRBJ2-5, with 12 bases identical to TRBD2. The CDR3 consists of 18 residues. Germline CDR1 is PRHDT and CDR2 is FYEKMQ (reference sequence). Trimming removed 0 bases from V and 4 bases from J; junction bases left unmatched: 9. The CDR3 reads CASSLGPTSGRIVETQYF. For the CDR3, the DNA is TGTGCCAGCAGCTTAGGCCCCACTAGCGGGAGGATTGTAGAGACCCAGTACTTC.